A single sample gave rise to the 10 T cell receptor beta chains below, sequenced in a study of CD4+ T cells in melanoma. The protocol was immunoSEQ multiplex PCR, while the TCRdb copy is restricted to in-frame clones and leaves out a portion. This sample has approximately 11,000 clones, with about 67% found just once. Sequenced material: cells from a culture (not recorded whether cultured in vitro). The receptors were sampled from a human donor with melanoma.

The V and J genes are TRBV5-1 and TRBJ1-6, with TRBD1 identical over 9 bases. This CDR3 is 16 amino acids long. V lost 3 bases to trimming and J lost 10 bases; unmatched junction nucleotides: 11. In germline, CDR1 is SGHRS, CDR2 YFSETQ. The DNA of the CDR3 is TGCGCCAGCAGCTCACGACCGGGACAGGGAGGATCACCCCTCCACTTT. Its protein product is CASSSRPGQGGSPLHF.

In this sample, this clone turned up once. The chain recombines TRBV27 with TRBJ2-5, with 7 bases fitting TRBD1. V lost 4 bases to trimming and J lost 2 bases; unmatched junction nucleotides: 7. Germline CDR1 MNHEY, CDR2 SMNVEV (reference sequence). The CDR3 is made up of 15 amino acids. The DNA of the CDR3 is TGTGCCAGCAGTTCCGGTGACAGGGAACAAGAGACCCAGTACTTC. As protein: CASSSGDREQETQYF.

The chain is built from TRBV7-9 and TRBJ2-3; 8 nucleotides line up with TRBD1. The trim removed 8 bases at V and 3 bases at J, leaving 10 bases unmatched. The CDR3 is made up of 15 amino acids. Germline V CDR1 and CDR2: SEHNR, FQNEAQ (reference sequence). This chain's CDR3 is CASRSTGVVTDTQYF. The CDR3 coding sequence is TGTGCCAGCCGTTCGACAGGGGTGGTAACAGATACGCAGTATTTT.

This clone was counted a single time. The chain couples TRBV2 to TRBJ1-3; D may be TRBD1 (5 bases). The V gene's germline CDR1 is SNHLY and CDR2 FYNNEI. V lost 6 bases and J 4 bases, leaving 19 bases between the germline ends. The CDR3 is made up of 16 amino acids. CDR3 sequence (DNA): TGTGCCAGCAGCGGTCCAGGGAAGCCTCCCGGAAACACCATATATTTT. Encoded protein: CASSGPGKPPGNTIYF.

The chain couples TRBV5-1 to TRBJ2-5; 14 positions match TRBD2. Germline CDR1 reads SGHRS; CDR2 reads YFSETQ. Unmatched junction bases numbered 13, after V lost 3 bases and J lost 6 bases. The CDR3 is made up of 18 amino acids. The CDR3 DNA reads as TGCGCCAGCAGCTCGGGGACTAGCGGGGGCCCCCTGGTCCAGACCCAGTACTTC. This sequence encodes CASSSGTSGGPLVQTQYF.

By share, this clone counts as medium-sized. The CDR3 nucleotides are TGCGCCAGCAGTGCGGGTGAGGGACAGCCCCAGCATTTT. Protein product: CASSAGEGQPQHF. The rearrangement links TRBV10-2 to TRBJ1-5; no definite D call. Germline V CDR1 and CDR2: WSHSY, SAAADI. V was pared by 4 bases and J by 7 bases, with 11 bases between. CDR3 size: 13 residues.

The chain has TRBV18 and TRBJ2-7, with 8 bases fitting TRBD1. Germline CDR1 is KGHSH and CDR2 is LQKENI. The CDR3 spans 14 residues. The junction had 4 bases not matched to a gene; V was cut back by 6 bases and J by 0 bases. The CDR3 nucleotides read TGTGCCAGCTCCCGGGACAGGCACTCCTACGAGCAGTACTTC. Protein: CASSRDRHSYEQYF.

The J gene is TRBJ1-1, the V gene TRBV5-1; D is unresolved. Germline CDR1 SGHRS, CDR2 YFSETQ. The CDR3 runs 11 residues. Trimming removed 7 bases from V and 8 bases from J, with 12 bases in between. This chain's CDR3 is CASGETDEAFF. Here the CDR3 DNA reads TGCGCCAGCGGAGAGACGGACGAAGCTTTCTTT.

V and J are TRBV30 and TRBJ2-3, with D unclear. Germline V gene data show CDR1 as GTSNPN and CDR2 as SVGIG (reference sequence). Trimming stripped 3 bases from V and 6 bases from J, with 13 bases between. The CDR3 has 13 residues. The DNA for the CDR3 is TGTGCCTGGAGAGGAGTCTCCCTCGATACGCAGTATTTT. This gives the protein CAWRGVSLDTQYF.

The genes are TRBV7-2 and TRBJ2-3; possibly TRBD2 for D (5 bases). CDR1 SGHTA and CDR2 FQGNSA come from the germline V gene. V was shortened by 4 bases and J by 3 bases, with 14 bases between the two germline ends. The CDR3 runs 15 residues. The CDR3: CASSSGVFSTDTQYF. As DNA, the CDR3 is TGTGCCAGCAGCTCCGGGGTCTTCTCGACAGATACGCAGTATTTT.